Listed here are 8 T cell receptor beta chains from one sample, sequenced in a study of T cell changes during pregnancy in multiple sclerosis. Repertoires were generated with immunoSEQ multiplex PCR, while TCRdb's copy carries only in-frame clones and drops some. The sample holds 35,000 or so clones, about 88% seen once. The specimen was CD8+ T cells from peripheral blood mononuclear cells, collected in the third trimester of pregnancy. The receptors originated from a female donor with multiple sclerosis, enrolled in a pregnancy study.

The chain couples TRBV4-1 to TRBJ2-1, with 7 nucleotides matching TRBD2. The germline V gene has CDR1 MGHRA and CDR2 YSYEKL. This CDR3 comprises 16 residues. After removal of 6 bases from V and 1 base from J, the junction contained 9 bases not matched to a gene. The CDR3 sequence: CASRITYGGSYNEQFF. The CDR3 nucleotides read TGCGCCAGCAGAATTACCTACGGGGGGTCCTACAATGAGCAGTTCTTC.

The chain has TRBV4-1 and TRBJ2-5, with unresolved D. The germline V and J ends were trimmed by 5 bases and 1 base, with 8 bases remaining between them. The length of the CDR3 is 13 residues. Germline CDR1 is MGHRA and CDR2 is YSYEKL. The CDR3 here is CASSIALQETQYF. Written as DNA, the CDR3 is TGCGCCAGCAGCATTGCACTCCAAGAGACCCAGTACTTC.

The genes are TRBV11-1 and TRBJ2-1; the D gene is possibly TRBD2 (6 bases). Germline V gives CDR1 SGHAT, CDR2 FQDESV (reference sequence). Deletions cut 4 bases from V and 0 bases from J, with 10 bases between. The CDR3 has 15 amino acids. DNA for the CDR3: TGTGCCAGCAGCTCACCGGGACTCTCCTACAATGAGCAGTTCTTC. Its protein is CASSSPGLSYNEQFF.

The chain employs TRBV9 and TRBJ2-1, with TRBD2 identical over 14 bases. The V gene's germline CDR1 is SGDLS and CDR2 YYNGEE. This CDR3 spans 21 amino acids. The V segment lost 3 bases and the J segment 1 base; nucleotides outside the gene matches: 15. CDR3 region: CASSAGTSGSPWASSYNEQFF. Written as DNA, the CDR3 is TGTGCCAGCAGCGCCGGGACTAGCGGGAGTCCATGGGCCTCTTCCTACAATGAGCAGTTCTTC.

V gene TRBV10-2 combines with J gene TRBJ1-5; a possible D gene is TRBD1 (6 bases). Germline loops: CDR1 WSHSY, CDR2 SAAADI. The ends were cut back, 6 bases at V and 4 bases at J, with 13 bases in the middle. CDR3 length: 14 amino acids. The CDR3 nucleotides are TGCGCCAGCAGCGCGGACAGACCTAATCAGCCCCAGCATTTT. Protein sequence: CASSADRPNQPQHF.

The chain uses TRBV11-2 and TRBJ2-7, with D perhaps matching TRBD2 (6 bases). The V and J ends lost 0 bases and 2 bases respectively, with 11 bases between them. CDR1 is SGHAT and CDR2 is FQNNGV in the germline V gene. The CDR3 loop spans 15 amino acids. The CDR3 spells CASSLEWTMTYEQYF. CDR3 sequence (DNA): TGTGCCAGCAGCTTAGAATGGACTATGACCTACGAGCAGTACTTC.

The chain couples TRBV7-9 to TRBJ2-3, with a tentative D call TRBD2 (5 bases). The V end was cut by 4 bases, the J end by 4 bases, with 18 bases between. Per germline, CDR1 SEHNR and CDR2 FQNEAQ (reference sequence). The CDR3 length is 16 residues. CDR3 nucleotide sequence: TGTGCCAGCAGCTCGGGATTTGGGGTGCACGCAGATACGCAGTATTTT. This sequence encodes CASSSGFGVHADTQYF.

The chain combines TRBV9 with TRBJ2-2; a possible D gene is TRBD1 (5 bases). In germline, CDR1 is SGDLS, CDR2 YYNGEE. This CDR3 is built from 15 residues. V was clipped by 0 bases and J by 2 bases, with 8 bases between them. The CDR3 bases are TGTGCCAGCAGCGTAGAGGGGTTAAACACCGGGGAGCTGTTTTTT. Its translation is CASSVEGLNTGELFF.